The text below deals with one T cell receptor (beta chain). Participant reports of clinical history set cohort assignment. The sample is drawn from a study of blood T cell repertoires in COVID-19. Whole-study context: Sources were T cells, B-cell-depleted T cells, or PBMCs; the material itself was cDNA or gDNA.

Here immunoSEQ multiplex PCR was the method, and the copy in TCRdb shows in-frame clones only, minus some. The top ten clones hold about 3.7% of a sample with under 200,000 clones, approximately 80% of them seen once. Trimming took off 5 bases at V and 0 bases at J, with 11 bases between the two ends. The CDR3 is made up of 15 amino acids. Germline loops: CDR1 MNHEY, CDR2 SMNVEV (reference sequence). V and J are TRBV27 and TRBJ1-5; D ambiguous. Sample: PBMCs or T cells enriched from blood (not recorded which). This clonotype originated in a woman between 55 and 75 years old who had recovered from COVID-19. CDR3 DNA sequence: TGTGCCAGCAGTCCCCAGGTTTATAGCAATCAGCCCCAGCATTTT. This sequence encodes CASSPQVYSNQPQHF.